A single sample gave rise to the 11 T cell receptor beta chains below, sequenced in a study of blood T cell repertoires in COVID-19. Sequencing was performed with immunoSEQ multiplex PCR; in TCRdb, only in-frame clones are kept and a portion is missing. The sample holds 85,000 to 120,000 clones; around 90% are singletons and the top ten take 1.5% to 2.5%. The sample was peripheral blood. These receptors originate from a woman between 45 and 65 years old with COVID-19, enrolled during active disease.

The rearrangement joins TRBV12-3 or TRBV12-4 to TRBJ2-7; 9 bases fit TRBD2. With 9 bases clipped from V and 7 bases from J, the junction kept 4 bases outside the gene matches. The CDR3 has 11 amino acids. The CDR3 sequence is CASGLAREQYF. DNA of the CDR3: TGTGCCAGTGGACTAGCGCGGGAGCAGTACTTC.

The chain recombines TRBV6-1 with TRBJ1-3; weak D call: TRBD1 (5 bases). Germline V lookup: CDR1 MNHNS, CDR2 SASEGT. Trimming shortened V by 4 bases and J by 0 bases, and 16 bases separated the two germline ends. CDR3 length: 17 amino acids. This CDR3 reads CASSGLKGRTSGNTIYF. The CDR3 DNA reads TGTGCCAGCAGTGGCCTGAAGGGGAGGACCTCTGGAAACACCATATATTTT.

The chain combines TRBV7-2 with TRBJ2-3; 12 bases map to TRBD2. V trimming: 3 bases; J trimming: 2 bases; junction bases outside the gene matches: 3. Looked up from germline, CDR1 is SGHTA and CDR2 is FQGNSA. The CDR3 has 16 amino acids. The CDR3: CASSFRLAGVTDTQYF. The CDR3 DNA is TGTGCCAGCAGCTTTCGACTAGCGGGGGTCACAGATACGCAGTATTTT.

CDR3 nucleotide sequence: TGTGCCAGCCGACCCTATCCCGGGGGGGACTATGGCTACACCTTC. Protein product: CASRPYPGGDYGYTF. J is TRBJ1-2 and V is TRBV3-1 (or the pseudogene TRBV3-2); D is perhaps TRBD1 (5 bases). The V end lost 8 bases, the J end lost 3 bases, and 19 bases lay between the germline ends. Germline values: CDR1 LGHDT, CDR2 YNNKEL (reference sequence). CDR3 length: 15 amino acids.

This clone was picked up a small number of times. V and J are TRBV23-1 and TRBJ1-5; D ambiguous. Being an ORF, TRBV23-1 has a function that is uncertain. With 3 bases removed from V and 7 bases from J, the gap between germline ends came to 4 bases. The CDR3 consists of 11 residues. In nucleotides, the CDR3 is TGCGCCAGCAGTCAGCAGCAGCCCCAGCATTTT. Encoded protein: CASSQQQPQHF.

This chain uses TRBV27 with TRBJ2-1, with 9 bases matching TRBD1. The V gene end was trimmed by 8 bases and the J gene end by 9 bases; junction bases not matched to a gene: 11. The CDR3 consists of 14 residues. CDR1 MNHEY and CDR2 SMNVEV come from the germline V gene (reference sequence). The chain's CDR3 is CASGTGQGSAEQFF. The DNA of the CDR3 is TGTGCCAGCGGGACTGGACAGGGGAGTGCTGAGCAGTTCTTC.

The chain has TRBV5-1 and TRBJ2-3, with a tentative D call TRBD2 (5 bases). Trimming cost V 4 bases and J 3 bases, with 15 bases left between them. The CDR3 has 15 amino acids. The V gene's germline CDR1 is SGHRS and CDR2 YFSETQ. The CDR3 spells CASSPTPGKTDTQYF. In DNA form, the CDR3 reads TGCGCCAGCAGCCCGACCCCCGGGAAGACAGATACGCAGTATTTT.

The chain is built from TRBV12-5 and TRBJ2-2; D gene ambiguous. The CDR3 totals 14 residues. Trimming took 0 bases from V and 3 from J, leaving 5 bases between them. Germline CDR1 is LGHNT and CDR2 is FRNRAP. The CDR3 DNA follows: TGTGCTAGTGGTTTGGTACGGTACACCGGGGAGCTGTTTTTT. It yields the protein CASGLVRYTGELFF.

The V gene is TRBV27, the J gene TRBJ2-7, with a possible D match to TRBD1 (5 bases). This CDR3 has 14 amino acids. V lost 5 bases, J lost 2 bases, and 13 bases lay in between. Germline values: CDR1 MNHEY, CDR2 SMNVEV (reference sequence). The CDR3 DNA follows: TGTGCCAGCAGTCCGACGGACAAAGCCTACGAGCAGTACTTC. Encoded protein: CASSPTDKAYEQYF.

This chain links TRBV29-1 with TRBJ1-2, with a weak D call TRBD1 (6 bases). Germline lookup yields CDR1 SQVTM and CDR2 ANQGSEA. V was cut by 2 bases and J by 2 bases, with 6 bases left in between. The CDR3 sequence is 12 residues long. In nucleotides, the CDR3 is TGCAGCGTTGAAACAGGGAACTATGGCTACACCTTC. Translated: CSVETGNYGYTF.

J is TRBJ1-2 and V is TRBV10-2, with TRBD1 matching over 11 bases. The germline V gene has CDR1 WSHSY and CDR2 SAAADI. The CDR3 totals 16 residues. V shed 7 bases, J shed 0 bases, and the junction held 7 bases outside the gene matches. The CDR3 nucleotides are TGCGCCAGCACCGGGACAGGGGGTTCTCCTAACTATGGCTACACCTTC. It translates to CASTGTGGSPNYGYTF.